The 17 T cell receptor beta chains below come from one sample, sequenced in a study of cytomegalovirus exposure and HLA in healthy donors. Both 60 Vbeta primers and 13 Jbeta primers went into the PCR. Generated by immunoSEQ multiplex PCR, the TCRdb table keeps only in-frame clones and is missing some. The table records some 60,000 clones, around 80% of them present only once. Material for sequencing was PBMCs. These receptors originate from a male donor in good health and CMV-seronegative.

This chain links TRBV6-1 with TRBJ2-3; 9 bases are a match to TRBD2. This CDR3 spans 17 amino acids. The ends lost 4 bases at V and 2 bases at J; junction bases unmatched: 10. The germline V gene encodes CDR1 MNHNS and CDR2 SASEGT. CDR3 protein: CASSARRASGATDTQYF. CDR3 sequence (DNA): TGTGCCAGCAGTGCCCGGAGGGCTAGCGGGGCCACAGATACGCAGTATTTT.

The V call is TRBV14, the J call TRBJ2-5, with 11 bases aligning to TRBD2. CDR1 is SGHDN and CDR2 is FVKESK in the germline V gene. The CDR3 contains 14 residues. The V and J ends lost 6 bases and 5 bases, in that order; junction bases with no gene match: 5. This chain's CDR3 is CASSWGLAEETQYF. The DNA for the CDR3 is TGTGCCAGCAGTTGGGGACTAGCGGAGGAGACCCAGTACTTC. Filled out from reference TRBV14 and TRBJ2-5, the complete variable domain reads EAGVTQFPSHSVIEKGQTVTLRCDPISGHDNLYWYRRVMGKEIKFLLHFVKESKQDESGMPNNRFLAERTGGTYSTLKVQPAELEDSGVYFCASSWGLAEETQYFGPGTRLLVL.

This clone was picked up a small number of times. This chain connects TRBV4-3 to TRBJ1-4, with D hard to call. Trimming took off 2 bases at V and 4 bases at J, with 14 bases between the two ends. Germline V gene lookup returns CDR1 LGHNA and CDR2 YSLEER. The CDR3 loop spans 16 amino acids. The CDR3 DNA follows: TGCGCCAGCAGCCAACGCTTGGCAGTCTTTAATGAAAAACTGTTTTTT. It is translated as CASSQRLAVFNEKLFF.

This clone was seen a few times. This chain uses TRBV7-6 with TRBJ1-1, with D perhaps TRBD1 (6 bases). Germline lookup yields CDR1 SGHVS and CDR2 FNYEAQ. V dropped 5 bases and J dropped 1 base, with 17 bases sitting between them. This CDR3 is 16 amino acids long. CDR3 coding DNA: TGTGCCAGCAGCCGACTCTCCAGGGGCCCGAACACTGAAGCTTTCTTT. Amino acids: CASSRLSRGPNTEAFF.

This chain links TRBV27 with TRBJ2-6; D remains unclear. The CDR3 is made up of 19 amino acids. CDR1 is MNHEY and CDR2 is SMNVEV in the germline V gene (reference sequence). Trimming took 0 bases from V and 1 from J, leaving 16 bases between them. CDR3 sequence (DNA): TGTGCCAGCAGTTTATCCGCAGCGTTCGATTGGTCTGGGGCCAACGTCCTGACTTTC. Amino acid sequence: CASSLSAAFDWSGANVLTF.

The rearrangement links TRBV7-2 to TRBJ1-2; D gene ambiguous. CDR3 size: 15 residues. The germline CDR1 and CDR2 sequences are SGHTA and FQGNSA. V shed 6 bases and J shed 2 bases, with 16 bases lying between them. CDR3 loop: CASRAAGAMNYGYTF. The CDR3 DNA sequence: TGTGCCAGCAGAGCGGCCGGTGCGATGAACTATGGCTACACCTTC.

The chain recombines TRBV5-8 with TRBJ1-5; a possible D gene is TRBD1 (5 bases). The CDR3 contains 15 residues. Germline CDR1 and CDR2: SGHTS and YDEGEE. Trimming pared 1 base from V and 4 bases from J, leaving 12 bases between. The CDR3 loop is CASSLLGARNQPQHF. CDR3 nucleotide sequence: TGTGCCAGCAGCTTGCTAGGGGCAAGGAATCAGCCCCAGCATTTT.

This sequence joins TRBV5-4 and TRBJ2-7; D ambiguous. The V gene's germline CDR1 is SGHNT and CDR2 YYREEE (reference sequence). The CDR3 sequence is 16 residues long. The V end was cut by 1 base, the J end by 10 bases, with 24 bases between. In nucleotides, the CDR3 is TGTGCCAGCAGCTTGCCCCCCCAAGCCCCGCCGATGTCCCAGTACTTC. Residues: CASSLPPQAPPMSQYF.

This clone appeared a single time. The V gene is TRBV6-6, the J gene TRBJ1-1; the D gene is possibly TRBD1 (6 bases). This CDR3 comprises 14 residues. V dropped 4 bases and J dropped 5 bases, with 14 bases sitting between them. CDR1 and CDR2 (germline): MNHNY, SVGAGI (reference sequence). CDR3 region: CASSSPTQGTEAFF. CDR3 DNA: TGTGCCAGCAGTTCCCCAACCCAGGGGACTGAAGCTTTCTTT.

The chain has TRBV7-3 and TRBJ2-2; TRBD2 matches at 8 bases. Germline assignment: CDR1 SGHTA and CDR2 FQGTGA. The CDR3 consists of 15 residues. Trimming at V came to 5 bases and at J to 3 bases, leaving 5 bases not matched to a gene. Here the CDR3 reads CASSRAGEYTGELFF. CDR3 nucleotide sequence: TGTGCCAGCAGCCGAGCGGGGGAATACACCGGGGAGCTGTTTTTT.

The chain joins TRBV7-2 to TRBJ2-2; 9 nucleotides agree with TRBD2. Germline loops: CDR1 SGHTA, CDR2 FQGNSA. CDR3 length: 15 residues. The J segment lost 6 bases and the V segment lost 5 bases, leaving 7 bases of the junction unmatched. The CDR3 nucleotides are TGTGCCAGCAGCCCATTGGCGGGGGGGGCCGGGGAGCTGTTTTTT. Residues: CASSPLAGGAGELFF.

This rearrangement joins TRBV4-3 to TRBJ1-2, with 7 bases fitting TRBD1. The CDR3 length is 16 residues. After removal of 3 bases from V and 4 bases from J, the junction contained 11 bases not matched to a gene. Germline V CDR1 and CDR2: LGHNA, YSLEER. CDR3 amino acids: CASSHDRQGRSYGYTF. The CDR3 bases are TGCGCCAGCAGCCATGATCGACAGGGACGGAGCTATGGCTACACCTTC.

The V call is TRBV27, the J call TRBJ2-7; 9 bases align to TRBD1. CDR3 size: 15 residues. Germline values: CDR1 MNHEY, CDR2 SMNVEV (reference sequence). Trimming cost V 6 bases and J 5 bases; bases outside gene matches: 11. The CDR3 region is CASRPLGQGSHEQYF. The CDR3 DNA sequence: TGTGCCAGCAGACCGTTGGGACAGGGTAGCCACGAGCAGTACTTC.

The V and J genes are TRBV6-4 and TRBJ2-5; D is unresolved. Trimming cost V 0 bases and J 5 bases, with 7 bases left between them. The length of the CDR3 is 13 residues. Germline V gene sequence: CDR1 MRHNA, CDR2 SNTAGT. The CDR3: CASSDSLGETQYF. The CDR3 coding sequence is TGTGCCAGCAGTGACTCGCTCGGGGAGACCCAGTACTTC.

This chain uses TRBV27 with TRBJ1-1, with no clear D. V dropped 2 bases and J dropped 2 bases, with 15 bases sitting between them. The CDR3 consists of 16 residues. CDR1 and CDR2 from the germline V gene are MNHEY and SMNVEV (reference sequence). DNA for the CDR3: TGTGCCAGCAGTTTAATTCCCGGGGAGCTTAACACTGAAGCTTTCTTT. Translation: CASSLIPGELNTEAFF.

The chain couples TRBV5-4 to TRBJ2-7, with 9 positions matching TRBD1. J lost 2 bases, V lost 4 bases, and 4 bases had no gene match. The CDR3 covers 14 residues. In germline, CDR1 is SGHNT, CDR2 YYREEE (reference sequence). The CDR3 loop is CASSLWDRAYEQYF. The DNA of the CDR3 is TGTGCCAGCAGCCTGTGGGACAGGGCCTACGAGCAGTACTTC.

The CDR3 bases are TGTGCCAGCAGTGAAGCGGGAGTCCAAGAGACCCAGTACTTC. Translation gives CASSEAGVQETQYF. The J gene is TRBJ2-5, the V gene TRBV6-1; TRBD2 might be the D (5 bases). CDR1 is MNHNS and CDR2 is SASEGT in the germline V gene. The V end lost 0 bases, the J end lost 1 base, and 6 bases lay between the germline ends. The CDR3 has 14 residues.